This T cell receptor (beta chain) stems from a study of Tregs in tolerant kidney transplant recipients. Points from the study as a whole: Changing PCR primers prevented nucleotide comparison between some patients' samples. Donor-specific Treg expansion exceeded global Treg expansion in tolerant patients, suggesting antigen drive. Biological reproducibility was not directly addressed, but technical replication error appeared minimal.

The length of the CDR3 is 13 residues. CDR1 and CDR2 (germline): LNHDA, SQIVND (reference sequence). The V end lost 3 bases, the J end lost 2 bases, and 7 bases lay between the germline ends. TCRdb's copy holds only in-frame clones and misses some; the assay was immunoSEQ multiplex PCR. The sample holds 65,000 to 85,000 clones, roughly 90% seen once. The nonmyeloablative bone marrow transplants came from related graft donors, with transient mixed chimerism. Unstimulated regulatory T cells (CD4+CD25+CD127-), CD4+CD25- non-regulatory cells, CD4 and CD8 cells were FACS-sorted from thawed PBMCs. In regard to this clone: What it binds is unknown.

The sequence was collected from a human patient who received a combined kidney and bone marrow transplant. Part of the T cells may come from the graft donor. This chain uses TRBV19 with TRBJ2-5, with unresolved D. This sample comprised CD4+ T cells from blood (PBMCs), obtained 24 months after the transplant. As DNA, the CDR3 is TGTGCCAGTAGTATCCAGACTCAAGAGACCCAGTACTTC. This translates into CASSIQTQETQYF.